This is a list of T cell receptor beta chains from one sample in a study of T cells in Graves' hyperthyroidism and ophthalmopathy. TCRdb re-called the multiplex PCR reads through MiXCR, storing one row per CDR3 protein. The sample shows over 250,000 distinct CDR3 sequences, about 13% of them seen only once. Material for sequencing was blood. These receptors all come from a woman aged 35 to 49 with Graves' ophthalmopathy. The CDR3 runs from the conserved cysteine through the conserved F or W. Each record gives: V gene, D gene, clone size, J gene, CDR3 protein, CDR3 DNA. D genes are given only for firm matches. A clone size is listed for some rows: how often the clone was seen (once, few, many), or a class if it is expanded.

TRBV3-1	.	few	TRBJ1-6	CASSSQDNSPLHF	TGTGCCAGCAGCTCCCAGGATAATTCACCCCTCCACTTT
TRBV7-2	.	many	TRBJ1-2	CASSLGPPGRDGYTF	TGTGCCAGCAGCTTAGGACCGCCGGGTCGGGATGGCTACACCTTC
TRBV5-8	TRBD2	.	TRBJ2-4	CASSREGYGKNIQYF	TGTGCCAGCAGCCGGGAGGGATATGGCAAAAACATTCAGTACTTC
TRBV7-6	TRBD1	few	TRBJ2-6	CASSLRSGTGLRFLTF	TGTGCCAGCAGCTTACGGTCCGGGACAGGGCTGAGGTTCCTGACTTTC
TRBV18	TRBD1	many	TRBJ2-7	CASSPTGDSYEQYF	TGTGCCAGCTCACCAACAGGGGATTCCTACGAGCAGTACTTC
TRBV18	.	.	TRBJ2-3	CASSPGRDFNTQYF	TGTGCCAGCTCACCAGGCAGGGACTTTAATACGCAGTATTTT
TRBV14	.	.	TRBJ1-1	CASSQRSQGTAAPREAFF	TGTGCCAGCAGCCAAAGGTCTCAGGGGACCGCTGCCCCCCGTGAAGCTTTCTTT
TRBV5-8	TRBD2	many	TRBJ2-7	CASSSDMGLAGVYEQYF	TGTGCCAGCAGCTCGGACATGGGACTAGCGGGGGTTTACGAGCAGTACTTC
TRBV28	.	many	TRBJ1-1	CASSFIREGTEAFF	TGTGCCAGCAGTTTCATCAGGGAGGGAACTGAAGCTTTCTTT
TRBV19	.	many	TRBJ1-5	CASSIAQGNQPQHF	TGTGCCAGTAGTATAGCCCAGGGCAATCAGCCCCAGCATTTT
TRBV29-1	TRBD1	many	TRBJ1-2	CSVWYRGSGYTF	TGCAGCGTTTGGTACAGGGGTTCTGGCTACACCTTC
TRBV7-9	.	few	TRBJ1-1	CASSPYSLNTEAFF	TGTGCCAGCAGCCCATATTCACTGAACACTGAAGCTTTCTTT
TRBV20-1	.	many	TRBJ1-2	CSASAGRGDYGYTF	TGCAGTGCTAGTGCGGGCCGAGGAGACTATGGCTACACCTTC
TRBV28	.	.	TRBJ1-4	CASRKTADNEKLFF	TGTGCCAGTAGAAAGACAGCGGATAATGAAAAACTGTTTTTT
TRBV5-6	.	few	TRBJ2-7	CASSPRADSYEQYF	TGTGCCAGCAGCCCCCGCGCAGACTCCTACGAGCAGTACTTC
TRBV29-1	.	many	TRBJ1-5	CSVGWGLGLGQPQHF	TGCAGCGTTGGGTGGGGGTTAGGACTTGGTCAGCCCCAGCATTTT
TRBV2	.	many	TRBJ2-1	CASSRTVWGNEQFF	TGTGCCAGCTCCCGGACCGTGTGGGGCAATGAGCAGTTCTTC
TRBV7-2	TRBD2	many	TRBJ2-5	CASSFGSRGGQETQYF	TGTGCCAGCAGCTTTGGTTCTCGCGGGGGCCAAGAGACCCAGTACTTC
TRBV19	.	many	TRBJ1-5	CASQDRSGQPQHF	TGTGCCAGCCAAGACAGGTCCGGCCAGCCCCAGCATTTT
TRBV7-6	.	.	TRBJ1-3	CASSLGQLSSGNTIYF	TGTGCCAGCAGCTTAGGACAGCTTTCCTCTGGAAACACCATATATTTT
TRBV7-7	TRBD2	.	TRBJ2-2	CASSPGLAGVAGELFF	TGTGCTAGCAGCCCAGGACTAGCGGGAGTGGCCGGGGAGCTGTTTTTT
TRBV6-1	.	few	TRBJ1-2	CASSYWGTGGYTF	TGTGCCAGCAGTTACTGGGGGACTGGTGGCTACACCTTC
TRBV7-9	.	few	TRBJ2-2	CASSLGPWFTGELFF	TGTGCCAGCAGCTTAGGTCCCTGGTTCACCGGGGAGCTGTTTTTT
TRBV6-1	TRBD1	many	TRBJ2-7	CASSFTGTGAYEQYF	TGTGCCAGCAGTTTTACCGGGACAGGGGCGTACGAGCAGTACTTC
TRBV29-1	.	.	TRBJ2-6	CSGVIETISGANVLTF	TGCAGCGGTGTTATAGAAACAATCTCTGGGGCCAACGTCCTGACTTTC
TRBV28	TRBD1	many	TRBJ2-1	CASSTRQGHSYNEQFF	TGTGCCAGCAGTACACGACAGGGCCACTCCTACAATGAGCAGTTCTTC
TRBV4-2	.	.	TRBJ2-2	CASSQAGQNTGELFF	TGTGCCAGCAGCCAGGCGGGACAGAACACCGGGGAGCTGTTTTTT
TRBV12-5	.	many	TRBJ2-2	CASGLRGDRDTGELFF	TGTGCTAGTGGTCTGAGGGGGGACCGGGACACCGGGGAGCTGTTTTTT
TRBV9	.	few	TRBJ2-1	CASSETSLNNEQFF	TGTGCCAGCAGCGAAACTAGCCTAAACAATGAGCAGTTCTTC
TRBV7-2	.	many	TRBJ2-2	CASSPARRHTGELFF	TGTGCCAGCAGCCCAGCCCGGCGACACACCGGGGAGCTGTTTTTT
TRBV5-5	.	.	TRBJ2-5	CASSLVQGFKTQYF	TGTGCCAGCAGCTTGGTCCAAGGGTTCAAGACCCAGTACTTC
TRBV27	TRBD2	many	TRBJ2-1	CASSLWVPGGNEQFF	TGTGCCAGCAGTTTATGGGTGCCGGGGGGCAATGAGCAGTTCTTC
TRBV28	TRBD1	few	TRBJ2-1	CASSVRDRGSYNEQFF	TGTGCCAGCAGTGTCCGGGACAGGGGCTCCTACAATGAGCAGTTCTTC
TRBV3-1	.	.	TRBJ1-2	CASTAGQSYGYTF	TGTGCCAGCACCGCCGGACAGAGCTATGGCTACACCTTC
TRBV10-3	.	many	TRBJ1-5	CAISEFPEDGFNQPQHF	TGTGCCATCAGTGAGTTTCCGGAGGACGGCTTCAATCAGCCCCAGCATTTT
TRBV20-1	.	.	TRBJ2-1	CSARGGRRGPYNEQFF	TGCAGTGCTAGAGGGGGCCGGCGGGGCCCCTACAATGAGCAGTTCTTC
TRBV6-5	.	many	TRBJ1-1	CASSFSGVEDTEAFF	TGTGCCAGCAGTTTCTCAGGGGTGGAGGACACTGAAGCTTTCTTT
TRBV20-1	.	few	TRBJ1-3	CSAKRDKPSGNTIYF	TGCAGTGCTAAACGGGACAAACCCTCTGGAAACACCATATATTTT
TRBV11-2	.	many	TRBJ2-1	CASSPRADSSYNEQFF	TGTGCCAGCAGCCCCCGGGCAGATTCTTCCTACAATGAGCAGTTCTTC